What follows are 14 T cell receptor beta chains derived from one specimen sequenced in a study of T-cell reconstitution after alpha-beta-depleted transplantation in children. It was with unique molecular identifiers that the TCRbeta library was prepared. TCRdb itself ran the PCR reads through MiXCR, one entry per CDR3 protein. This repertoire shows about 1,000,000 distinct CDR3 sequences, roughly 31% found once; its top ten account for more than 25%. The specimen was PBMCs, mostly from graft donor cells, collected 360 days after TCRalphabeta/CD19-depleted stem cell transplant. The receptors shown here come from a boy younger than two who had a stem cell transplant for SCID, so the T cells may come from the graft donor.

V gene TRBV14 combines with J gene TRBJ1-1; TRBD1 matches 10 bases. Germline V lookup: CDR1 SGHDN, CDR2 FVKESK. The junction had 5 bases not matched to a gene; V was cut back by 3 bases and J by 4 bases. This CDR3 is built from 15 residues. The CDR3 DNA sequence: TGTGCCAGCAGCCATGGACAGGGGGGAACCACTGAAGCTTTCTTT. Protein product: CASSHGQGGTTEAFF. Filled out from reference TRBV14 and TRBJ1-1, the complete variable domain reads EAGVTQFPSHSVIEKGQTVTLRCDPISGHDNLYWYRRVMGKEIKFLLHFVKESKQDESGMPNNRFLAERTGGTYSTLKVQPAELEDSGVYFCASSHGQGGTTEAFFGQGTRLTVV.

The chain is built from TRBV7-2 and TRBJ2-2; D may be TRBD2 (5 bases). Germline-derived CDR1 and CDR2 are SGHTA and FQGNSA. V lost 1 base, J lost 3 bases, and 12 bases lay in between. This CDR3 is built from 16 residues. The CDR3 is CASSLVSAADTGELFF. CDR3 nucleotides: TGTGCCAGCAGCTTAGTATCAGCGGCTGACACCGGGGAGCTGTTTTTT. The whole variable domain, filled in from reference TRBV7-2 and TRBJ2-2, reads GAGVSQSPSNKVTEKGKDVELRCDPISGHTALYWYRQSLGQGLEFLIYFQGNSAPDKSGLPSDRFSAERTGGSVSTLTIQRTQQEDSAVYLCASSLVSAADTGELFFGEGSRLTVL.

V usage is TRBV7-9 and J usage is TRBJ1-1, with unresolved D. Germline values: CDR1 SEHNR, CDR2 FQNEAQ (reference sequence). The germline V and J ends were trimmed by 2 bases and 6 bases, with 10 bases remaining between them. This CDR3 comprises 13 residues. In DNA form, the CDR3 reads TGTGCCAGCAGCTTATCAAGGGAATCTGAAGCTTTCTTT. This gives the protein CASSLSRESEAFF.

V is TRBV3-1 and J is TRBJ2-3, with 9 bases matching TRBD2. Losses at the gene ends were 0 bases for V and 3 bases for J; bases not matched to a gene: 4. CDR1 is LGHDT and CDR2 is YNNKEL in the germline V gene (reference sequence). The CDR3 covers 16 residues. The CDR3 loop is CASSQERGGRTDTQYF. The DNA of the CDR3 is TGTGCCAGCAGCCAAGAGCGGGGGGGCCGAACAGATACGCAGTATTTT.

The V call is TRBV12-3 or TRBV12-4, the J call TRBJ2-7; 9 nucleotides agree with TRBD2. Germline trimming cut 10 bases from V and 3 bases from J; bases unmatched to any gene: 4. CDR3 size: 12 residues. CDR3 loop: CATTRGGYEQYF. Written as DNA, the CDR3 is TGTGCCACCACGCGGGGGGGCTACGAGCAGTACTTC.

This rearrangement joins TRBV9 to TRBJ1-4; 10 bases are shared with TRBD1. Trimming at V came to 4 bases and at J to 10 bases, leaving 4 bases not matched to a gene. Germline V gene data show CDR1 as SGDLS and CDR2 as YYNGEE. The CDR3 is 13 amino acids. For the CDR3, the DNA is TGTGCCAGCAGCCCCCGGACAGGGGGAAAACTGTTTTTT. This codes for CASSPRTGGKLFF.

This clonotype was found a few times. The chain carries TRBV6-5 and TRBJ2-7, with D maybe TRBD2 (5 bases). CDR3 length: 13 amino acids. Germline V gene lookup returns CDR1 MNHEY and CDR2 SVGAGI. Deletions cut 0 bases from V and 7 bases from J, with 10 bases between. This CDR3 reads CASSYSLAKEQYF. For the CDR3, the DNA is TGTGCCAGCAGTTACTCGCTAGCTAAAGAGCAGTACTTC.

The gene calls are TRBV10-3 and TRBJ2-5, with D uncertain. The germline V gene has CDR1 ENHRY and CDR2 SYGVKD. There are 14 residues in the CDR3. The V end was cut by 0 bases, the J end by 5 bases, with 10 bases between. CDR3 region: CAISESDLVETQYF. CDR3 DNA: TGTGCCATCAGTGAGTCGGACCTTGTTGAGACCCAGTACTTC.

This chain links TRBV12-3 or TRBV12-4 with TRBJ2-3; D might be TRBD2 (6 bases). V was cut by 9 bases and J by 4 bases, with 17 bases left in between. The CDR3 length is 14 residues. The CDR3 protein is CASNGTPNSDTQYF. The CDR3 DNA reads TGTGCCAGTAACGGGACTCCGAATTCAGATACGCAGTATTTT.

This chain uses TRBV5-1 with TRBJ1-2; D is possibly TRBD1 (6 bases). The V gene lost 0 bases and the J gene lost 4 bases, with 10 bases spanning the gap. The CDR3 covers 14 residues. Germline assignment: CDR1 SGHRS and CDR2 YFSETQ. CDR3 protein: CASSLEGEFYGYTF. In DNA, the CDR3 is TGCGCCAGCAGCTTGGAGGGGGAGTTCTATGGCTACACCTTC. The full variable domain, with the rest looked up from reference TRBV5-1 and TRBJ1-2, is KAGVTQTPRYLIKTRGQQVTLSCSPISGHRSVSWYQQTPGQGLQFLFEYFSETQRNKGNFPGRFSGRQFSNSRSEMNVSTLELGDSALYLCASSLEGEFYGYTFGSGTRLTVV.

The sample holds a few counts of this clonotype. J is TRBJ2-3 and V is TRBV5-1; 8 positions agree with TRBD1. The CDR3 contains 16 residues. CDR1 is SGHRS and CDR2 is YFSETQ in the germline V gene. The ends lost 0 bases at V and 0 bases at J; junction bases unmatched: 3. The CDR3 nucleotides are TGCGCCAGCAGCTTGGGGAACAGGGGGAGCACAGATACGCAGTATTTT. Protein product: CASSLGNRGSTDTQYF.

The V and J genes are TRBV6-1 and TRBJ2-2; no definite D call. V lost 7 bases and J lost 2, with 8 bases in between. Germline CDR1 MNHNS, CDR2 SASEGT. This CDR3 is 13 amino acids long. The CDR3 is CASNQENTGELFF. The CDR3 DNA sequence: TGTGCCAGCAATCAAGAAAACACCGGGGAGCTGTTTTTT.

The chain has TRBV4-2 and TRBJ2-5, with D possibly matching TRBD1 (5 bases). Germline-derived CDR1 and CDR2 are LGHNA and YNFKEQ. V shed 0 bases and J shed 4 bases, with 15 bases lying between them. There are 16 residues in the CDR3. The CDR3 DNA reads TGTGCCAGCAGCCAAGATCCTCAGGGATGGCGAGAGACCCAGTACTTC. Residues: CASSQDPQGWRETQYF.

This chain uses TRBV20-1 with TRBJ2-3, with 8 bases fitting TRBD2. CDR3 size: 13 residues. Germline CDR1 DFQATT, CDR2 SNEGSKA (reference sequence). The CDR3 DNA follows: TGCAGCGGGGGGGGGGGCTCCACAGATACGCAGTATTTT. Translated: CSGGGGSTDTQYF.